Presented here are 15 T cell receptor beta chains from one specimen sequenced in a study of cytomegalovirus exposure and HLA in healthy donors. PCR amplification relied on 60 Vbeta primers (plus 13 Jbeta primers). Generated by immunoSEQ multiplex PCR, the TCRdb table keeps only in-frame clones and is missing some. The sample shows approximately 200,000 clones, around 80% of them seen only once. Sequenced input: PBMCs. The receptors derive from a woman aged 25-40 years in good health and CMV-seropositive.

V and J are TRBV7-9 and TRBJ2-7, with D perhaps matching TRBD1 (6 bases). CDR1 is SEHNR and CDR2 is FQNEAQ in the germline V gene (reference sequence). CDR3 size: 14 residues. V dropped 5 bases and J dropped 4 bases, with 15 bases sitting between them. Here the CDR3 reads CASSNWQGQYEQYF. Here the CDR3 DNA reads TGTGCCAGCAGCAATTGGCAGGGGCAATACGAGCAGTACTTC.

As regards this clone: Here the CDR3 omits its conserved ending phenylalanine or tryptophan, so a read error is the likely source. The V and J genes are TRBV10-3 and TRBJ2-7, with TRBD2 matching 12 bases. Germline V gene sequence: CDR1 ENHRY, CDR2 SYGVKD. This CDR3 is built from 16 residues. The junction had 2 bases not matched to a gene; V was cut back by 0 bases and J by 2 bases. CDR3 residues: CAISESLAGGPYEQYL. CDR3 bases: TGTGCCATCAGTGAGTCGCTAGCGGGAGGGCCCTACGAGCAGTACCTC.

The chain has TRBV6-1 and TRBJ1-3, with D uncertain. V was cut by 4 bases and J by 0 bases, with 7 bases left in between. This CDR3 contains 14 residues. Germline-derived CDR1 and CDR2 are MNHNS and SASEGT. In DNA form, the CDR3 reads TGTGCCAGCAGTGTTCTGTTCTCTGGAAACACCATATATTTT. The encoded protein is CASSVLFSGNTIYF.

The chain links TRBV11-2 to TRBJ2-1; 8 nucleotides agree with TRBD2. The V gene end was trimmed by 3 bases and the J gene end by 9 bases; junction bases not matched to a gene: 13. CDR3 length equals 16 residues. In germline, CDR1 is SGHAT, CDR2 FQNNGV. CDR3 protein: CASSLVWSGGPGEQFF. The CDR3 bases are TGTGCCAGCAGCTTGGTTTGGTCGGGGGGGCCGGGTGAGCAGTTCTTC.

The J gene is TRBJ1-1, the V gene TRBV7-9, with TRBD1 identical over 7 bases. This CDR3 comprises 15 residues. The germline V gene encodes CDR1 SEHNR and CDR2 FQNEAQ (reference sequence). V shed 6 bases, J shed 5 bases, and the junction held 12 bases outside the gene matches. CDR3 DNA: TGTGCCAGCAGGTCCCCACAGGGGCGAGGGACTGAAGCTTTCTTT. Translated, it gives CASRSPQGRGTEAFF.

This rearrangement joins TRBV5-4 to TRBJ2-2, with D perhaps TRBD2 (6 bases). CDR3 size: 13 residues. CDR1 is SGHNT, CDR2 YYREEE, per germline (reference sequence). Trimming removed 7 bases at V and 7 bases at J, with 14 bases between. The chain's CDR3 is CASSVAERGELFF. The CDR3 DNA reads TGTGCCAGCTCGGTAGCGGAACGCGGGGAGCTGTTTTTT. Using reference TRBV5-4 and TRBJ2-2 for the parts outside the CDR3, the full variable domain is ETGVTQSPTHLIKTRGQQVTLRCSSQSGHNTVSWYQQALGQGPQFIFQYYREEENGRGNFPPRFSGLQFPNYSSELNVNALELDDSALYLCASSVAERGELFFGEGSRLTVL.

The V gene is TRBV2, the J gene TRBJ2-2; TRBD1 might be the D (6 bases). V gave up 6 bases and J gave up 4 bases, with 18 bases separating them. Germline V gene sequence: CDR1 SNHLY, CDR2 FYNNEI. The CDR3 contains 16 residues. CDR3 sequence: CASSLTGTPVTGELFF. Written as DNA, the CDR3 is TGTGCCAGCAGCCTCACCGGGACACCGGTCACCGGGGAGCTGTTTTTT. Variable domain in full (rest from reference TRBV2 and TRBJ2-2): EPEVTQTPSHQVTQMGQEVILRCVPISNHLYFYWYRQILGQKVEFLVSFYNNEISEKSEIFDDQFSVERPDGSNFTLKIRSTKLEDSAMYFCASSLTGTPVTGELFFGEGSRLTVL.

The chain joins TRBV27 to TRBJ1-4, with D perhaps TRBD1 (5 bases). V was trimmed by 1 base and J by 4 bases, leaving 10 bases between them. CDR3 length: 15 amino acids. CDR1 is MNHEY and CDR2 is SMNVEV in the germline V gene (reference sequence). Here the CDR3 reads CASSLFGQGNEKLFF. The DNA for the CDR3 is TGTGCCAGCAGTTTATTCGGGCAGGGTAATGAAAAACTGTTTTTT.

The V call is TRBV4-1, the J call TRBJ2-2; D is possibly TRBD2 (6 bases). Trimming cost V 9 bases and J 5 bases, with 10 bases left between them. Germline lookup yields CDR1 MGHRA and CDR2 YSYEKL. CDR3 length: 12 residues. CDR3 sequence reads: CASGLTTGELFF. The CDR3 region has the DNA TGCGCCAGTGGACTAACAACCGGGGAGCTGTTTTTT.

The CDR3 coding sequence is TGTGCCATCAGTGAGTCCCGGGGAATCAAAAACATTCAGTACTTC. Translated: CAISESRGIKNIQYF. This rearrangement joins TRBV10-3 to TRBJ2-4; D may be TRBD2 (5 bases). V lost 0 bases to trimming and J lost 3 bases, with 9 bases between them. The CDR3 has 15 residues. The germline V gene encodes CDR1 ENHRY and CDR2 SYGVKD.

CDR3 sequence reads: CASSQVQGVTNEKLFF. For the CDR3, the DNA is TGCGCCAGCAGCCAAGTTCAGGGGGTAACTAATGAAAAACTGTTTTTT. The chain joins TRBV4-3 to TRBJ1-4, with TRBD1 matching 7 bases. The germline CDR1 and CDR2 sequences are LGHNA and YSLEER. The junction had 3 bases not matched to a gene; V was cut back by 1 base and J by 1 base. The CDR3 has 16 amino acids.

This rearrangement joins TRBV7-2 to TRBJ1-2, with 10 nucleotides matching TRBD1. The CDR3 consists of 13 residues. Unmatched junction bases numbered 1, after V lost 3 bases and J lost 6 bases. The germline gives CDR1 SGHTA, CDR2 FQGNSA. The CDR3 protein is CASSLTGGHGYTF. The CDR3 DNA sequence: TGTGCCAGCAGCTTGACAGGGGGCCATGGCTACACCTTC.

The chain uses TRBV15 and TRBJ1-2; 9 nucleotides match TRBD1. V was clipped by 3 bases and J by 0 bases; unmatched bases: 5. This CDR3 region has 16 residues. Germline-derived CDR1 and CDR2 are LNHNV and YYDKDF (reference sequence). For the CDR3, the DNA is TGTGCCACCAGCAGGGGACAGGGATTCACTAACTATGGCTACACCTTC. This sequence encodes CATSRGQGFTNYGYTF. Together with reference TRBV15 and TRBJ1-2, the CDR3 gives the full variable domain: DAMVIQNPRYQVTQFGKPVTLSCSQTLNHNVMYWYQQKSSQAPKLLFHYYDKDFNNEADTPDNFQSRRPNTSFCFLDIRSPGLGDTAMYLCATSRGQGFTNYGYTFGSGTRLTVV.

The chain uses TRBV11-3 and TRBJ2-1, with 8 bases matching TRBD2. CDR3 length: 17 residues. CDR1 and CDR2 (germline): SGHNT, YENEEA. V gave up 6 bases and J gave up 8 bases; unmatched junction bases: 18. The chain's CDR3 is CASSPREGRWSSDEQFF. The CDR3 DNA reads TGTGCCAGCAGTCCCCGGGAGGGACGTTGGAGCTCGGATGAGCAGTTCTTC.

The sample holds a few counts of this clone. The chain carries TRBV7-2 and TRBJ1-1, with D maybe TRBD1 (5 bases). V lost 1 base and J 4 bases, leaving 10 bases between the germline ends. CDR1 and CDR2 (germline): SGHTA, FQGNSA. The CDR3 spans 14 residues. This CDR3 is CASSLVSGPTEAFF. CDR3 nucleotide sequence: TGTGCCAGCAGCTTAGTGTCAGGGCCCACTGAAGCTTTCTTT.